The 32 T cell receptor beta chains below come from one sample, sequenced in a study of CD8+CD57+ T cells in acquired aplastic anemia. Profiling of TCR beta VDJ combinations and CDR3 sequences used genomic DNA as template. MiXCR, applied by TCRdb to the reads, yields one record per CDR3 protein. Seen here are about 110,000 distinct CDR3 sequences, under 60% observed once, and the top ten hold roughly 30%. The specimen sequenced was sorted CD4+, CD8+, or CD8+CD57+ T cells (not recorded which) from PBMCs. Receptors were obtained from a human donor in good health, serving as a control.

This chain joins TRBV24-1 and TRBJ1-5; D is undetermined. Per the germline V gene, CDR1 is KGHDR and CDR2 is SFDVKD. V was pared by 0 bases and J by 4 bases, with 3 bases between. This CDR3 spans 13 amino acids. CDR3 in amino acids: CATSDLENQPQHF. The DNA for the CDR3 is TGTGCCACCAGTGATTTGGAGAATCAGCCCCAGCATTTT.

V usage is TRBV29-1 and J usage is TRBJ2-7, with D possibly being TRBD2 (6 bases). CDR3 length equals 13 residues. The V gene lost 5 bases and the J gene lost 5 bases, with 16 bases spanning the gap. Germline V gene sequence: CDR1 SQVTM, CDR2 ANQGSEA. The CDR3 loop reads CSVLGGISHEQYF. The DNA for the CDR3 is TGCAGCGTTCTCGGGGGTATCAGCCACGAGCAGTACTTC.

This clonotype was detected ten times or more. The CDR3 here is CASRETPKSGSSYNEQFF. CDR3 bases: TGCGCCAGCAGAGAGACGCCAAAGAGCGGAAGCTCCTACAATGAGCAGTTCTTC. This chain links TRBV10-1 with TRBJ2-1, with a tentative D call TRBD2 (5 bases). Trimming left V 6 bases short and J 0 bases short, with 21 bases between. From germline, CDR1 is WNHNN and CDR2 SYGVQD (reference sequence). This CDR3 has 18 residues.

As regards this clonotype: Possible read error: a much larger clone is one base away. The chain employs TRBV5-1 and TRBJ2-7, with a tentative D call TRBD1 (6 bases). The CDR3 is 15 residues long. Germline V lookup: CDR1 SGHRS, CDR2 YFSETQ. The V gene lost 0 bases and the J gene lost 4 bases, with 14 bases spanning the gap. In nucleotides, the CDR3 is TGCGCCAGCAGCTTGGAGGGGGTAGAGGAGTACGAGCAGTACTTC. Its protein product is CASSLEGVEEYEQYF.

This clonotype has only a few counts. The V and J genes are TRBV2 and TRBJ2-7; 9 bases are a match to TRBD1. Germline V gene sequence: CDR1 SNHLY, CDR2 FYNNEI. The CDR3 runs 13 residues. V trimming: 5 bases; J trimming: 5 bases; junction bases outside the gene matches: 4. CDR3 sequence reads: CASSPGQGNEQYF. In DNA form, the CDR3 reads TGTGCCAGCAGTCCAGGACAGGGGAACGAGCAGTACTTC.

This clonotype was counted ten times or more. V is TRBV7-2 and J is TRBJ2-3; weak D call: TRBD1 (6 bases). Germline V gene sequence: CDR1 SGHTA, CDR2 FQGNSA. V gave up 3 bases and J gave up 5 bases, with 12 bases separating them. There are 14 residues in the CDR3. The CDR3 sequence: CASSFPGEGDTQYF. The CDR3 DNA sequence: TGTGCCAGCAGCTTCCCAGGGGAAGGAGATACGCAGTATTTT. Looking up the rest from reference TRBV7-2 and TRBJ2-3 gives the full variable domain: GAGVSQSPSNKVTEKGKDVELRCDPISGHTALYWYRQSLGQGLEFLIYFQGNSAPDKSGLPSDRFSAERTGGSVSTLTIQRTQQEDSAVYLCASSFPGEGDTQYFGPGTRLTVL.

This clonotype was detected only once. This rearrangement joins TRBV20-1 to TRBJ2-7; 7 bases are a match to TRBD1. V gave up 1 base and J gave up 4 bases; unmatched junction bases: 4. Germline CDR1 is DFQATT and CDR2 is SNEGSKA (reference sequence). The CDR3 consists of 13 residues. The CDR3: CSARVGGGYEQYF. CDR3 DNA sequence: TGCAGTGCTAGAGTAGGGGGCGGGTACGAGCAGTACTTC.

This clonotype was recorded at least ten times. The CDR3 nucleotides are TGTGCCACCAGTGGAGGGTACACAGATACGCAGTATTTT. As protein: CATSGGYTDTQYF. The rearrangement joins TRBV24-1 to TRBJ2-3; D possibly corresponds to TRBD2 (5 bases). CDR1 and CDR2 (germline): KGHDR, SFDVKD. Trimming took 5 bases from V and 2 from J, leaving 7 bases between them. CDR3 length: 13 residues.

This clonotype was recorded at least ten times. V and J are TRBV19 and TRBJ1-2; 9 bases line up with TRBD1. This CDR3 has 14 amino acids. Losses at the gene ends were 7 bases for V and 5 bases for J; bases not matched to a gene: 8. CDR1 LNHDA and CDR2 SQIVND come from the germline V gene (reference sequence). The DNA of the CDR3 is TGTGCCAGTACCATGACAGGGGGGATTTATGGCTACACCTTC. It translates to CASTMTGGIYGYTF.

The chain recombines TRBV6-5 with TRBJ1-1, with 8 nucleotides matching TRBD1. This CDR3 spans 15 amino acids. CDR1 and CDR2 from the germline V gene are MNHEY and SVGAGI. The J segment lost 4 bases and the V segment lost 0 bases, leaving 4 bases of the junction unmatched. CDR3 coding DNA: TGTGCCAGCAGTTACTCGTCGACAGGGGTCACTGAAGCTTTCTTT. It codes for CASSYSSTGVTEAFF.

This clonotype has only a few counts. This chain links TRBV25-1 with TRBJ2-3, with 9 bases that match TRBD1. Per germline, CDR1 MGHDK and CDR2 SYGVNS. The CDR3 is made up of 16 amino acids. V shed 6 bases and J 5 bases; nucleotides not matched to a gene: 12. CDR3 in DNA: TGTGCCAGCAGCCCCCGAGGGGACAGGGTTATAGATACGCAGTATTTT. Amino acid sequence: CASSPRGDRVIDTQYF.

V and J are TRBV4-2 and TRBJ2-3; 10 nucleotides match TRBD2. This CDR3 contains 14 residues. Germline V lookup: CDR1 LGHNA, CDR2 YNFKEQ. Trimming cost V 1 base and J 8 bases; bases outside gene matches: 3. DNA of the CDR3: TGTGCCAGCAGCCAAGCTAGCGGGGGTGGTACGCAGTATTTT. Amino acids: CASSQASGGGTQYF.

With respect to this clonotype: Given a much more abundant clone one base away, this may be a read error. V gene TRBV11-1 combines with J gene TRBJ1-4; weak D call: TRBD1 (6 bases). V was shortened by 7 bases and J by 6 bases, with 21 bases between the two germline ends. Germline loops: CDR1 SGHAT, CDR2 FQDESV (reference sequence). The CDR3 is made up of 16 amino acids. CDR3 amino acids: CASTTTRPGADEKLFF. DNA of the CDR3: TGTGCCAGCACCACCACCCGACCAGGGGCGGATGAAAAACTGTTTTTT.

A single count supports this clonotype. V is TRBV24-1 and J is TRBJ2-1, with 8 bases lining up with TRBD1. CDR1 is KGHDR, CDR2 SFDVKD, per germline. V was clipped by 3 bases and J by 7 bases; unmatched bases: 7. The CDR3 runs to 15 residues. The CDR3 protein is CATSDPPGGQNEQFF. The CDR3 DNA sequence: TGTGCCACCAGTGATCCTCCAGGGGGCCAGAATGAGCAGTTCTTC.

The chain recombines TRBV9 with TRBJ2-1, with D unclear. CDR1 is SGDLS, CDR2 YYNGEE, per germline. The ends were cut back, 0 bases at V and 0 bases at J, with 10 bases in the middle. The CDR3 runs 16 residues. The CDR3 sequence: CASSVELVSSYNEQFF. The DNA of the CDR3 is TGTGCCAGCAGCGTAGAGCTCGTCAGCTCCTACAATGAGCAGTTCTTC.

This chain joins TRBV7-9 and TRBJ2-5; maybe TRBD1 (5 bases). Deletions cut 4 bases from V and 5 bases from J, with 11 bases between. The length of the CDR3 is 13 residues. The germline gives CDR1 SEHNR, CDR2 FQNEAQ (reference sequence). CDR3 nucleotides: TGTGCCAGCAGCTATAGGGGATCGGAGACCCAGTACTTC. Amino acid sequence: CASSYRGSETQYF.

This clonotype was counted between two and nine times. The V call is TRBV12-3 or TRBV12-4, the J call TRBJ2-7; tentative D call: TRBD2 (6 bases). The CDR3 consists of 13 residues. The CDR3 region has the DNA TGTGCTAGCGAACCAGCGGGTCTCTACGAGCAGTACTTC. Translating gives CASEPAGLYEQYF.

This clonotype appeared many times. The rearrangement uses TRBV4-3 and TRBJ2-1; D may be TRBD1 (6 bases). Germline V gene data show CDR1 as LGHNA and CDR2 as YSLEER. The V end was cut by 3 bases, the J end by 3 bases, with 9 bases between. The CDR3 is 14 amino acids. The chain's CDR3 is CASSQEDSYNEQFF. The CDR3 coding sequence is TGCGCCAGCAGCCAGGAGGACAGCTACAATGAGCAGTTCTTC.

In its sample, this clonotype was seen many times. The chain carries TRBV20-1 and TRBJ2-7; 7 bases agree with TRBD2. CDR3 length: 13 residues. Germline V gene sequence: CDR1 DFQATT, CDR2 SNEGSKA (reference sequence). V lost 3 bases and J lost 1; bases outside the gene matches: 3. CDR3 amino acids: CSARGGASYEQYF. CDR3 DNA sequence: TGCAGTGCTAGGGGAGGGGCGTCCTACGAGCAGTACTTC.

This rearrangement joins TRBV19 to TRBJ2-7; no definite D call. Germline loops: CDR1 LNHDA, CDR2 SQIVND (reference sequence). This CDR3 spans 14 amino acids. V was shortened by 5 bases and J by 4 bases, with 15 bases between the two germline ends. CDR3 nucleotides: TGTGCCAGTAGTTTCTCCGGGCCCGGGTACGAGCAGTACTTC. Amino acids: CASSFSGPGYEQYF.

This clonotype was counted at least ten times. The rearrangement joins TRBV30 to TRBJ2-7; the match to TRBD1 covers 8 bases. Germline CDR1 is GTSNPN and CDR2 is SVGIG (reference sequence). CDR3 size: 13 residues. J was trimmed by 3 bases and V by 8 bases; bases with no gene match: 9. The CDR3 DNA reads TGTGCCCGGGATCAACAGGGGGACTACGAGCAGTACTTC. Protein product: CARDQQGDYEQYF.

On this clonotype itself: A much larger clone sits a single nucleotide away, making a read error possible. Here the CDR3 omits its conserved ending phenylalanine or tryptophan, so a read error is the likely source. J is TRBJ2-5 and V is TRBV2, with 9 bases aligning to TRBD2. Germline lookup yields CDR1 SNHLY and CDR2 FYNNEI. The length of the CDR3 is 15 residues. The V segment lost 4 bases and the J segment 1 base; nucleotides outside the gene matches: 4. The CDR3 DNA reads as TGTGCCAGCAGTGGTGGCGGGGGGGGCCAAGAGACCCAGTACCTC. Translating gives CASSGGGGGQETQYL.

This clonotype was seen at least ten times. V usage is TRBV5-4 and J usage is TRBJ2-2, with TRBD2 matching over 13 bases. The germline V gene has CDR1 SGHNT and CDR2 YYREEE (reference sequence). V shed 4 bases, J shed 0 bases, and the junction held 3 bases outside the gene matches. This CDR3 has 17 amino acids. In DNA form, the CDR3 reads TGTGCCAGCAGCCTGGGACTAGCGGGGTCGAACACCGGGGAGCTGTTTTTT. This sequence encodes CASSLGLAGSNTGELFF.

This clonotype was counted ten times or more. DNA of the CDR3: TGTGCCAGCAGATTCGGGGCATCCGGAGGGAACACTGAAGCTTTCTTT. Protein sequence: CASRFGASGGNTEAFF. The rearrangement joins TRBV2 to TRBJ1-1; D perhaps matches TRBD1 (5 bases). Per the germline V gene, CDR1 is SNHLY and CDR2 is FYNNEI. V shed 6 bases and J shed 1 base, with 18 bases lying between them. This CDR3 has 16 amino acids. Based on the CDR3 plus reference TRBV2 and TRBJ1-1, the full variable domain is EPEVTQTPSHQVTQMGQEVILRCVPISNHLYFYWYRQILGQKVEFLVSFYNNEISEKSEIFDDQFSVERPDGSNFTLKIRSTKLEDSAMYFCASRFGASGGNTEAFFGQGTRLTVV.

This sequence joins TRBV20-1 and TRBJ2-3; tentatively, D is TRBD2 (7 bases). V lost 3 bases, J lost 4 bases, and 32 bases lay in between. CDR1 and CDR2 (germline): DFQATT, SNEGSKA (reference sequence). This CDR3 contains 20 residues. CDR3 loop: CSASVSASSRAWGGADTQYF. CDR3 in DNA: TGCAGTGCTAGTGTTTCGGCTAGCAGCCGAGCGTGGGGGGGCGCAGATACGCAGTATTTT.

The chain links TRBV24-1 to TRBJ2-7; the match to TRBD1 covers 7 bases. The CDR3 has 15 residues. Germline V lookup: CDR1 KGHDR, CDR2 SFDVKD. V shed 5 bases, J shed 3 bases, and the junction held 9 bases outside the gene matches. The CDR3 loop is CATSGGTANSYEQYF. The CDR3 DNA reads TGTGCCACCAGTGGAGGGACAGCAAACAGCTACGAGCAGTACTTC.

V is TRBV25-1 and J is TRBJ2-7; D unclear. TRBJ2-5 explains the end of the DNA better; the J call may be wrong. Germline V CDR1 and CDR2: MGHDK, SYGVNS. The CDR3 covers 14 residues. The CDR3 is CASSYTLGRKTQYF. In DNA form, the CDR3 reads TGTGCCAGCAGTTATACACTGGGTCGGAAGACCCAGTACTTC.

This chain's CDR3 is CSVADSLNQPQHF. The DNA of the CDR3 is TGCAGCGTTGCAGACAGCTTAAATCAGCCCCAGCATTTT. V is TRBV29-1 and J is TRBJ1-5; the D gene is possibly TRBD1 (5 bases). V lost 4 bases and J lost 4, with 11 bases in between. This CDR3 is built from 13 residues. Germline loops: CDR1 SQVTM, CDR2 ANQGSEA.

Here the CDR3 DNA reads TGCAGCGTTGATGGGGGACAGCACACCGGGGAGCTGTTTTTT. It codes for CSVDGGQHTGELFF. The chain recombines TRBV29-1 with TRBJ2-2; 7 positions match TRBD1. Germline V gene sequence: CDR1 SQVTM, CDR2 ANQGSEA. This CDR3 is built from 14 residues. J gave up 3 bases and V 3 bases, and 4 bases lay outside the gene matches.

This clonotype was detected only a few times. The chain recombines TRBV19 with TRBJ1-5; D might be TRBD1 (5 bases). From germline, CDR1 is LNHDA and CDR2 SQIVND (reference sequence). The CDR3 loop spans 16 amino acids. The ends were cut back, 5 bases at V and 9 bases at J, with 23 bases in the middle. The DNA for the CDR3 is TGTGCCAGTAGTCCTCTAGGGCAGGGCATCAGCGCGCCCCAGCATTTT. It specifies CASSPLGQGISAPQHF.

The chain combines TRBV2 with TRBJ1-5; no reliable D call. The germline V gene encodes CDR1 SNHLY and CDR2 FYNNEI. The CDR3 sequence is 14 residues long. Trimming stripped 10 bases from V and 0 bases from J, with 13 bases between. CDR3 in DNA: TGTGCCACTTCGGGGAGTTATAGCAATCAGCCCCAGCATTTT. Translating gives CATSGSYSNQPQHF.

This sequence joins TRBV7-9 and TRBJ2-1; 8 positions match TRBD2. The CDR3 sequence is 9 residues long. Germline lookup yields CDR1 SEHNR and CDR2 FQNEAQ (reference sequence). The ends lost 10 bases at V and 10 bases at J; junction bases unmatched: 0. The CDR3 region is CATGGEQFF. CDR3 nucleotide sequence: TGTGCCACGGGGGGGGAGCAGTTCTTC.